The present TCR beta chain was sequenced within a study of cytomegalovirus exposure and HLA in healthy donors. This CDR3 comprises 21 residues. The trim removed 1 base at V and 5 bases at J, leaving 17 bases unmatched. Germline CDR1 reads LGHNT; CDR2 reads FRNRAP. Each donor was healthy, and each was a bone marrow donor. Primers: 60 Vbeta forward and 13 Jbeta reverse. Generated by immunoSEQ multiplex PCR, the TCRdb table keeps only in-frame clones and is missing some. In the table there are under 300,000 clones, approximately 91% of which are singletons. Study-wide results and limits: The majority of TCR sequences were rare, yet some public TCRs appeared in many donors. Clonal expansion was found to be greater in HLA-associated TCR beta chains than in equally common others in a later analysis.

With regard to this clone: What it recognizes is unknown.

The clonotype comes from a girl aged 2 to 10 in good health and CMV-seronegative. Sequenced: PBMCs. This chain joins TRBV12-5 and TRBJ2-5, with 15 nucleotides matching TRBD2. CDR3 protein: CASGLATKLRTSGRAGETQYF. The CDR3 DNA reads as TGTGCTAGTGGTTTGGCCACAAAACTCCGGACTAGCGGGAGGGCCGGTGAGACCCAGTACTTC.